A selection of T cell receptor beta chains follows, all from one sample in a study of CD8 T cells in ankylosing spondylitis. TCRdb ran MiXCR on the 5' RACE reads and lists one entry per CDR3 protein. The top ten hold 15% to 20% of the sample, which has over 700,000 distinct CDR3 sequences, 15% to 20% seen once. Input material: blood, either unsorted or a sorted T cell fraction (not recorded which). The origin of the receptors is a male donor with ankylosing spondylitis. Both conserved end residues are part of each CDR3. The D gene is left open where the match is weak. A clone size is listed for some rows: how often the clone was seen (once, few, many), or a class if it is expanded.

v_gene,j_gene,abundance,d_gene,CDR3aa,CDR3nt
TRBV4-1,TRBJ1-2,few,TRBD1,CASSQESRGLGYTF,TGCGCCAGCAGCCAAGAGTCCAGGGGGCTCGGCTACACCTTC
TRBV18,TRBJ2-7,few,.,CASSPSSAYEQYF,TGTGCCAGCTCACCGAGCAGTGCCTACGAGCAGTACTTC
TRBV4-1,TRBJ2-7,few,TRBD1,CASSQRTGGSLNEQYF,TGCGCCAGCAGCCAAAGGACAGGGGGAAGCCTCAACGAGCAGTACTTC
TRBV20-1,TRBJ1-4,few,.,CSAREPGRNEKLFF,TGCAGTGCTAGAGAACCAGGGCGTAATGAAAAACTGTTTTTT
TRBV4-1,TRBJ2-7,.,.,CASSHLSGVEQYF,TGCGCCAGCAGCCATCTCTCTGGGGTCGAGCAGTACTTC
TRBV6-1,TRBJ1-5,few,.,CASSALVTGHNQPQHF,TGTGCCAGCAGTGCCCTTGTCACAGGACACAATCAGCCCCAGCATTTT
TRBV20-1,TRBJ2-1,.,.,CSATGRAEQFF,TGCAGTGCTACGGGCAGGGCTGAGCAGTTCTTC
TRBV29-1,TRBJ1-2,.,.,CSVGHRENYGYTF,TGCAGCGTTGGACACAGGGAAAACTATGGCTACACCTTC
TRBV28,TRBJ2-7,few,.,CASSTGAVSSYEQYF,TGTGCCAGCAGTACCGGTGCCGTTTCCTCCTACGAGCAGTACTTC
TRBV6-1,TRBJ2-3,.,.,CASRGEAVDTQYF,TGTGCCAGCCGCGGCGAGGCAGTCGATACGCAGTATTTT